The clone carrying this TCR beta chain was observed many times. Its specificity is unknown. This specimen comes from a study of naive and memory T cell subsets. The beta constant-region primer was an equimolar mix of two oligonucleotides covering TRBC1 and TRBC2. The ligated cDNA underwent four PCR rounds using SP2 and nested alpha and beta constant-region primers. A single record per CDR3 protein comes from TCRdb applying MiXCR to the UMI-ligation and nested PCR reads. The sample holds tens of thousands of distinct CDR3 sequences, over 8.5% seen once. Study-wide findings and caveats: Naive repertoires, especially CD8, held a few larger clonotypes, possibly memory cells re-expressing CD45RA.

There are 14 residues in the CDR3. Trimming at V came to 2 bases and at J to 2 bases, leaving 4 bases not matched to a gene. Germline CDR1 is DFQATT and CDR2 is SNEGSKA (reference sequence). Sequenced input: naive CD8+ T cells from blood. The sequence was obtained from a human donor in good health. V gene TRBV20-1 combines with J gene TRBJ2-7, with 9 bases aligning to TRBD2. The CDR3 sequence is CSARNSGSTYEQYF. The CDR3 DNA follows: TGCAGTGCTAGAAATAGCGGGAGTACCTACGAGCAGTACTTC.